This TCR beta chain came from a study of cytomegalovirus exposure and HLA in healthy donors. The study's findings and limits: In a later analysis, HLA-associated beta chains showed higher expansion and lower generation probabilities than comparable chains. CMV antigen specificity was confirmed in vitro for a few CMV-associated chains.

V gave up 5 bases and J gave up 8 bases, with 7 bases separating them. This CDR3 is 11 amino acids long. Germline values: CDR1 ENHRY, CDR2 SYGVKD. Details on this clone: As yet, its antigen is unknown.

PCR was performed using 60 Vbeta and 13 Jbeta primers. TCRdb keeps only in-frame clones here, not all; method: immunoSEQ multiplex PCR. The sample contains approximately 110,000 clones, around 78% of which appear only once. This clonotype was sampled from a man in his sixties in good health and CMV-seropositive. This rearrangement joins TRBV10-3 to TRBJ2-1; D ambiguous. The sequenced sample consisted of PBMCs. The CDR3 region has the DNA TGTGCCATCAGTAAACAGTATGAGCAGTTCTTC. It translates to CAISKQYEQFF.